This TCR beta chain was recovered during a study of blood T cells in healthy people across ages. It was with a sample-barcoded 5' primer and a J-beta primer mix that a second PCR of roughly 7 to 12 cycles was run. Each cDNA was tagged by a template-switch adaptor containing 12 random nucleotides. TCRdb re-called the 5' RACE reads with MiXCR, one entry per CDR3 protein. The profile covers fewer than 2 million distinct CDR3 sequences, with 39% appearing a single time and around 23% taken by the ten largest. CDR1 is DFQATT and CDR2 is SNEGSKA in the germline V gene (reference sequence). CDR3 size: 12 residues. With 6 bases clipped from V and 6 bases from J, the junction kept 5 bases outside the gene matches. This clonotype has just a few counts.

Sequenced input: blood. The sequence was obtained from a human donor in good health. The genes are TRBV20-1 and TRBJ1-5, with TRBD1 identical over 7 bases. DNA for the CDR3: TGCAGTGCCCAGGGGGGGGGTCAGCCCCAGCATTTT. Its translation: CSAQGGGQPQHF.